This entry lists 24 T cell receptor beta chains sequenced from one sample in a study of STAT3 mutations in large granular lymphocyte leukemia. Their recognized antigens are unknown. Measured with immunoSEQ multiplex PCR; TCRdb has only the in-frame clones, and not every one. The table includes some 37,000 clones, about 88% detected once. Study-wide findings and caveats: At least one immunodominant TCR beta clonotype appeared in every T-cell large granular lymphocyte leukemia patient.

Material: PBMCs. All receptors derive from a human donor with T large granular lymphocyte leukemia. Some clones in this sample may be carry-over from other donors' samples.

The V gene is TRBV4-2, the J gene TRBJ2-3; TRBD2 matches at 10 bases. This CDR3 contains 16 residues. V gave up 2 bases and J gave up 4 bases; unmatched junction bases: 6. The germline gives CDR1 LGHNA, CDR2 YNFKEQ. The CDR3 spells CASSQNLAGEADTQYF. The CDR3 nucleotides read TGTGCCAGCAGCCAAAATCTAGCGGGGGAGGCAGATACGCAGTATTTT.

This chain uses TRBV25-1 with TRBJ1-2; 10 nucleotides match TRBD1. This CDR3 is built from 14 residues. The germline CDR1 and CDR2 sequences are MGHDK and SYGVNS. The ends lost 8 bases at V and 4 bases at J; junction bases unmatched: 7. CDR3 protein: CASGDRGTRYGYTF. CDR3 bases: TGTGCCAGCGGGGACAGGGGAACGCGCTATGGCTACACCTTC.

The chain links TRBV18 to TRBJ1-5; 7 bases match TRBD1. Germline V lookup: CDR1 KGHSH, CDR2 LQKENI. The CDR3 consists of 16 residues. V was clipped by 2 bases and J by 1 base; unmatched bases: 5. In DNA, the CDR3 is TGTGCCAGCTCACCAGGGGAGGGGGCAAGCAATCAGCCCCAGCATTTT. It translates to CASSPGEGASNQPQHF.

The chain recombines TRBV18 with TRBJ2-1; D call uncertain. The V gene's germline CDR1 is KGHSH and CDR2 LQKENI. The CDR3 runs 12 residues. With 1 base removed from V and 9 bases from J, the gap between germline ends came to 7 bases. The CDR3, as DNA: TGTGCCAGCTCACCACAAATGATTGAGCAGTTCTTC. This encodes CASSPQMIEQFF. The variable domain in full, completed from reference TRBV18 and TRBJ2-1, reads NAGVMQNPRHLVRRRGQEARLRCSPMKGHSHVYWYRQLPEEGLKFMVYLQKENIIDESGMPKERFSAEFPKEGPSILRIQQVVRGDSAAYFCASSPQMIEQFFGPGTRLTVL.

This rearrangement joins TRBV19 to TRBJ2-6, with a possible D match to TRBD1 (5 bases). Trimming left V 8 bases short and J 0 bases short, with 17 bases between. The CDR3 covers 17 residues. CDR1 is LNHDA and CDR2 is SQIVND in the germline V gene (reference sequence). The DNA of the CDR3 is TGTGCCAGTTCCTCTTACAGGTTGCTCTCTGGGGCCAACGTCCTGACTTTC. It codes for CASSSYRLLSGANVLTF. Supplemented by reference TRBV19 and TRBJ2-6, the full variable domain reads DGGITQSPKYLFRKEGQNVTLSCEQNLNHDAMYWYRQDPGQGLRLIYYSQIVNDFQKGDIAEGYSVSREKKESFPLTVTSAQKNPTAFYLCASSSYRLLSGANVLTFGAGSRLTVL.

This rearrangement joins TRBV27 to TRBJ2-3; possible D gene TRBD1, 5 bases. Trimming pared 9 bases from V and 2 bases from J, leaving 15 bases between. There are 14 residues in the CDR3. CDR1 is MNHEY and CDR2 is SMNVEV in the germline V gene (reference sequence). CDR3 nucleotide sequence: TGTGCCAGTTCTATAAACAGGCCCACAGATACGCAGTATTTT. As protein: CASSINRPTDTQYF.

This chain connects TRBV13 to TRBJ2-3; D is undetermined. Germline V gene lookup returns CDR1 PRHDT and CDR2 FYEKMQ (reference sequence). V was shortened by 6 bases and J by 0 bases, with 10 bases between the two germline ends. The CDR3 extends over 14 amino acids. CDR3 DNA: TGTGCCAGCAGTCGCATCGTGAGCACAGATACGCAGTATTTT. Its translation: CASSRIVSTDTQYF.

This chain connects TRBV7-9 to TRBJ1-2, with D maybe TRBD1 (6 bases). The CDR3 spans 13 residues. Germline values: CDR1 SEHNR, CDR2 FQNEAQ (reference sequence). Trimming took 1 base from V and 7 from J, leaving 10 bases between them. Written as DNA, the CDR3 is TGTGCCAGCAGCTTAGTAACAGGGACTGGCTACACCTTC. Amino acid sequence: CASSLVTGTGYTF.

The chain combines TRBV27 with TRBJ1-1, with 8 bases matching TRBD1. Trimming cost V 6 bases and J 3 bases; bases outside gene matches: 9. Germline assignment: CDR1 MNHEY and CDR2 SMNVEV (reference sequence). The CDR3 runs to 15 residues. The DNA of the CDR3 is TGTGCCAGCAGCCGAGACAGGGGCGGAGACACTGAAGCTTTCTTT. This gives the protein CASSRDRGGDTEAFF.

The chain joins TRBV4-1 to TRBJ2-1; no reliable D call. CDR3 length: 11 amino acids. Trimming took off 1 base at V and 8 bases at J, with 3 bases between the two ends. From germline, CDR1 is MGHRA and CDR2 YSYEKL. Here the CDR3 DNA reads TGCGCCAGCAGCCAAGCACATGAGCAGTTCTTC. Translated: CASSQAHEQFF.

There are a few counts of this clone. The rearrangement joins TRBV7-9 to TRBJ2-6; possible D gene TRBD1, 6 bases. Germline V gene data show CDR1 as SEHNR and CDR2 as FQNEAQ (reference sequence). CDR3 size: 18 residues. Trimming stripped 4 bases from V and 4 bases from J, with 20 bases between. This chain's CDR3 is CASSSRIGQLSGANVLTF. The CDR3 DNA sequence: TGTGCCAGCAGCTCCCGAATAGGACAGTTATCAGGGGCCAACGTCCTGACTTTC. Based on the CDR3 plus reference TRBV7-9 and TRBJ2-6, the full variable domain is DTGVSQNPRHKITKRGQNVTFRCDPISEHNRLYWYRQTLGQGPEFLTYFQNEAQLEKSRLLSDRFSAERPKGSFSTLEIQRTEQGDSAMYLCASSSRIGQLSGANVLTFGAGSRLTVL.

This rearrangement joins TRBV5-4 to TRBJ1-1; D is possibly TRBD1 (5 bases). Germline V CDR1 and CDR2: SGHNT, YYREEE (reference sequence). Trimming stripped 3 bases from V and 7 bases from J, with 13 bases between. The CDR3 is 13 amino acids. CDR3 loop: CASSWGSNGEAFF. The CDR3 DNA is TGTGCCAGCAGCTGGGGGAGTAACGGTGAAGCTTTCTTT.

The chain links TRBV19 to TRBJ1-5; 9 bases map to TRBD1. CDR1 and CDR2 from the germline V gene are LNHDA and SQIVND (reference sequence). V shed 5 bases, J shed 6 bases, and the junction held 5 bases outside the gene matches. This CDR3 spans 14 amino acids. The CDR3, as DNA: TGTGCCAGTAGTGTACAGGGGGCGGCTCAGCCCCAGCATTTT. It codes for CASSVQGAAQPQHF.

This clone occurred a few times. The rearrangement joins TRBV4-2 to TRBJ1-6; a weak D match, TRBD1 (5 bases). V was shortened by 1 base and J by 6 bases, with 16 bases between the two germline ends. Looked up from germline, CDR1 is LGHNA and CDR2 is YNFKEQ. The CDR3 totals 17 residues. The CDR3 nucleotides read TGTGCCAGCAGCCAAGCCCCCGGGGAGGGGCCTAATTCACCCCTCCACTTT. Its protein product is CASSQAPGEGPNSPLHF.

This clone was seen just once. V gene TRBV9 combines with J gene TRBJ1-2; D ambiguous. V was trimmed by 3 bases and J by 8 bases, leaving 8 bases between them. Germline CDR1 SGDLS, CDR2 YYNGEE. This CDR3 comprises 11 residues. The CDR3 protein is CASSADRGYTF. In nucleotides, the CDR3 is TGTGCCAGCAGCGCCGACCGGGGCTACACCTTC.

The chain has TRBV28 and TRBJ2-1; TRBD2 aligns across 8 bases. The germline V gene encodes CDR1 MDHEN and CDR2 SYDVKM. V shed 6 bases, J shed 1 base, and the junction held 8 bases outside the gene matches. This CDR3 is 16 amino acids long. The CDR3 DNA follows: TGTGCCAGCAGAGCCGAAGCGGGGGTGTCCTACAATGAGCAGTTCTTC. Translating it yields CASRAEAGVSYNEQFF.

V gene TRBV25-1 combines with J gene TRBJ2-7; D unresolved. From germline, CDR1 is MGHDK and CDR2 SYGVNS. This CDR3 has 11 amino acids. Trimming cost V 3 bases and J 4 bases, with 4 bases left between them. The DNA of the CDR3 is TGTGCCAGCAGTGATATTTACGAGCAGTACGTC. Amino acids: CASSDIYEQYV.

This chain joins TRBV4-1 and TRBJ2-2; D is unresolved. This CDR3 is built from 17 residues. V was cut by 0 bases and J by 2 bases, with 13 bases left in between. The germline V gene encodes CDR1 MGHRA and CDR2 YSYEKL. The CDR3 loop is CASSQDWARANTGELFF. Written as DNA, the CDR3 is TGCGCCAGCAGCCAAGATTGGGCTAGAGCAAACACCGGGGAGCTGTTTTTT.

This sequence joins TRBV5-4 and TRBJ2-5, with TRBD1 matching 8 bases. Trimming at V came to 0 bases and at J to 3 bases, leaving 1 base not matched to a gene. The CDR3 is 14 residues long. In germline, CDR1 is SGHNT, CDR2 YYREEE (reference sequence). The CDR3 spells CASSLGQGKETQYF. The CDR3 DNA sequence: TGTGCCAGCAGCTTGGGACAGGGGAAAGAGACCCAGTACTTC.

This sequence joins TRBV7-2 and TRBJ1-1; TRBD1 is a possible D gene (5 bases). Trimming took off 0 bases at V and 7 bases at J, with 9 bases between the two ends. The CDR3 runs 13 residues. Germline V gene data show CDR1 as SGHTA and CDR2 as FQGNSA. The CDR3 here is CASSLAGDGEAFF. The CDR3 DNA reads TGTGCCAGCAGCTTAGCGGGGGACGGTGAAGCTTTCTTT.

The chain links TRBV5-1 to TRBJ1-1, with D possibly matching TRBD1 (6 bases). Between the trimmed V and J ends, which lost 4 bases and 3 bases, there was a span of 10 bases. CDR1 and CDR2 (germline): SGHRS, YFSETQ. The CDR3 spans 13 residues. The CDR3 DNA is TGCGCCAGCAGCCAGGGACACTACACTGAAGCTTTCTTT. Its protein product is CASSQGHYTEAFF.

The CDR3 is CASSLIQGSLQETQYF. The CDR3 nucleotides are TGTGCCAGCAGCTTGATACAGGGATCCCTTCAAGAGACCCAGTACTTC. The chain recombines TRBV5-4 with TRBJ2-5; D perhaps matches TRBD1 (6 bases). Germline values: CDR1 SGHNT, CDR2 YYREEE (reference sequence). Trimming cost V 1 base and J 2 bases, with 15 bases left between them. The CDR3 has 16 residues.

The CDR3 DNA reads TGTGCCAGCAGTTACTCCCCCCGGAGGAGGAACACTGAAGCTTTCTTT. Amino acids: CASSYSPRRRNTEAFF. This sequence joins TRBV6-6 and TRBJ1-1; D call uncertain. V dropped 0 bases and J dropped 1 base, with 12 bases sitting between them. This CDR3 region has 16 residues. Looked up from germline, CDR1 is MNHNY and CDR2 is SVGAGI (reference sequence).

CDR3 region: CASSPFNMDSPYEQYF. Here the CDR3 DNA reads TGCGCCAGCAGCCCATTCAACATGGACAGTCCCTACGAGCAGTACTTC. The J gene is TRBJ2-7, the V gene TRBV4-1; D may be TRBD1 (6 bases). Per the germline V gene, CDR1 is MGHRA and CDR2 is YSYEKL. The CDR3 totals 16 residues. Trimming removed 4 bases from V and 2 bases from J, with 18 bases in between.